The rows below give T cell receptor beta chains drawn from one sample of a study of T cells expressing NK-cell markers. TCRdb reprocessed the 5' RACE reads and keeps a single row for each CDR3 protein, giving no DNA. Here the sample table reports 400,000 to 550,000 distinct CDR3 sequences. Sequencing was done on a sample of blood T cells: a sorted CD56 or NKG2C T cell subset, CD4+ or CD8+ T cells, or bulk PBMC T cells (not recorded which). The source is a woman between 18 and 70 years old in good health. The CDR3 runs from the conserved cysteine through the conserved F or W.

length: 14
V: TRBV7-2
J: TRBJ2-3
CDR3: CASSKLRRPDTQYF

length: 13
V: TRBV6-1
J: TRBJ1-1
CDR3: CASNYRGDTEAFF

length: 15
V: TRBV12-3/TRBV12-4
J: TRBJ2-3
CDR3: CASSLSGPRTDTQYF

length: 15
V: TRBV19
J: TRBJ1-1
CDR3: CASTDGTPLNTEAFF

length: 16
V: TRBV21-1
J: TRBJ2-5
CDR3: CASSKEGGPRGETQYF

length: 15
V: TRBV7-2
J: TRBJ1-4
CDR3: CASSSGVGTNEKLFF

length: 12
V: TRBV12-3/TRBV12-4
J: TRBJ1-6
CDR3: CASTQGNSPLHF

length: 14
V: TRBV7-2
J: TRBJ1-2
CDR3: CASSLGPANYGYTF

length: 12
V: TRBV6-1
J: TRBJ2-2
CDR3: CAGNMDLGELFF

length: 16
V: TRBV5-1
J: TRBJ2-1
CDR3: CASSLQGAWSYNEQFF

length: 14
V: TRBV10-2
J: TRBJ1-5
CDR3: CASGDRNSNQPQHF

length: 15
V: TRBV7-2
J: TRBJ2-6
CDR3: CASSQPGPGANVLTF

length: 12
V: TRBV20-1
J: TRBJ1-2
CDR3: CPLVPGSHGYTF

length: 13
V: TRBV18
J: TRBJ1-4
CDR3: CASSPGQNEKLFF

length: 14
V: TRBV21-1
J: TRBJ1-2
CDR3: CASSSGGRRYDYTF

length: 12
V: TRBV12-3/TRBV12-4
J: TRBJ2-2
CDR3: CASRKLLEELFF

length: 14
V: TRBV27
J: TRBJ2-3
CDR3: CASRPRQSADTQYF

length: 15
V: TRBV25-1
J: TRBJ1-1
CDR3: CASSEWGRTNTEAFF

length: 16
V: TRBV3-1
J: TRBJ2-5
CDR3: CASSQGAGQGEETQYF

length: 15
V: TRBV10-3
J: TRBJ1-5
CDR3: CAISPTENSNQPQHF

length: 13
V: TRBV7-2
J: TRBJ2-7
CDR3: CASKLAGANEQYF

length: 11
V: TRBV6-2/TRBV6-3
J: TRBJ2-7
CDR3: CASDEGIEQYF

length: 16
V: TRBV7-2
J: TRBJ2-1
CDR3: CASSLEATRLVNEQFF

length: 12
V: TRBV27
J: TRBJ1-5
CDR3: CASGPPDQPQHF

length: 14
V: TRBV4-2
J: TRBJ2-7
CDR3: CASSLSGQDPEQYF

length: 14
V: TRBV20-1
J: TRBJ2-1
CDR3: CSARSVSSYNEQFF

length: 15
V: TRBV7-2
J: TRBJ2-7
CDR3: CASSPTGTPLSEQYF